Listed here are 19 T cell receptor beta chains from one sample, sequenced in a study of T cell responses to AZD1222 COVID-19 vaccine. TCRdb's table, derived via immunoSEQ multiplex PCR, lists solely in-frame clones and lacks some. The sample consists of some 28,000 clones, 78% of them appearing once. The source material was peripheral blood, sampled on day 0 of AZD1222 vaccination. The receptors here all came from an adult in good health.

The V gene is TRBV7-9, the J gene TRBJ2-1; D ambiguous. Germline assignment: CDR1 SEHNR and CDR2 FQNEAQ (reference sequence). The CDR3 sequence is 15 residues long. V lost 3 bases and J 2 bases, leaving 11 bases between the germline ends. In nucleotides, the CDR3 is TGTGCCAGCAGCTTGAAACGGACCGCCTACAATGAGCAGTTCTTC. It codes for CASSLKRTAYNEQFF. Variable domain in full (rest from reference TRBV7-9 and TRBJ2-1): DTGVSQNPRHKITKRGQNVTFRCDPISEHNRLYWYRQTLGQGPEFLTYFQNEAQLEKSRLLSDRFSAERPKGSFSTLEIQRTEQGDSAMYLCASSLKRTAYNEQFFGPGTRLTVL.

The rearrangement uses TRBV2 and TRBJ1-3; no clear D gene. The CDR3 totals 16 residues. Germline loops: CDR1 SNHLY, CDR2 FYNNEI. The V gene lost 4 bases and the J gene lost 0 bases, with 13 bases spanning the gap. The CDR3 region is CASSAVGRSSGNTIYF. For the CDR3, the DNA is TGTGCCAGCAGTGCCGTCGGGCGGAGCTCTGGAAACACCATATATTTT.

In nucleotides, the CDR3 is TGTGCCAGCAGCCCCAGACGGACCTCTGGAAACACCATATATTTT. It codes for CASSPRRTSGNTIYF. The chain carries TRBV7-2 and TRBJ1-3; D call uncertain. CDR1 SGHTA and CDR2 FQGNSA come from the germline V gene. This CDR3 is built from 15 residues. V lost 5 bases and J lost 0, with 11 bases in between.

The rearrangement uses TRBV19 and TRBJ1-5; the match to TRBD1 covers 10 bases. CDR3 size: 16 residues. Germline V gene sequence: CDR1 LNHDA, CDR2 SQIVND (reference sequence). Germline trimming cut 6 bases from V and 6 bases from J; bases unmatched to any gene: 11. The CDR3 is CASSRDRGGGGQPQHF. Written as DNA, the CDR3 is TGTGCCAGTAGCCGGGACAGGGGCGGAGGGGGTCAGCCCCAGCATTTT.

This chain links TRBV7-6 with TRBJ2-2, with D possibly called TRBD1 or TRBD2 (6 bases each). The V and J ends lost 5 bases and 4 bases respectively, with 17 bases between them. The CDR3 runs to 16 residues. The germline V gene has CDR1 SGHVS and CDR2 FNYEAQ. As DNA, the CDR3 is TGTGCCAGCAGCAAGGGGGGAGCTATCGGCACCGGGGAGCTGTTTTTT. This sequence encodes CASSKGGAIGTGELFF.

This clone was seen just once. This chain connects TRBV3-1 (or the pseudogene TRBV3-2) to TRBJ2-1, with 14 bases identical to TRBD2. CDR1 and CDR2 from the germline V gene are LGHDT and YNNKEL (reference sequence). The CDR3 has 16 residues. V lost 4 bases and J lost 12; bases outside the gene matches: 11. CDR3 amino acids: CASSLPGLAGESVQFF. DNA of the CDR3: TGTGCCAGCAGCCTCCCGGGACTAGCGGGAGAGTCGGTGCAGTTCTTC.

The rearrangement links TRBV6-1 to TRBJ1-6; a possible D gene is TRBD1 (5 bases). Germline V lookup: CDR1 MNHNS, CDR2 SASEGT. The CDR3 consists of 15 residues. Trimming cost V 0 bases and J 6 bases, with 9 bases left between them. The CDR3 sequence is CASSEAGPINSPLHF. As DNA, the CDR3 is TGTGCCAGCAGTGAAGCGGGACCCATTAATTCACCCCTCCACTTT.

This chain's CDR3 is CASSQVYNTGELFF. The CDR3 region has the DNA TGTGCCAGCAGCCAAGTTTATAACACCGGGGAGCTGTTTTTT. The rearrangement uses TRBV3-1 (or the pseudogene TRBV3-2) and TRBJ2-2; D is ambiguous. This CDR3 comprises 14 residues. Between the trimmed V and J ends, which lost 1 base and 2 bases, there was a span of 5 bases. Germline CDR1 is LGHDT and CDR2 is YNNKEL (reference sequence).

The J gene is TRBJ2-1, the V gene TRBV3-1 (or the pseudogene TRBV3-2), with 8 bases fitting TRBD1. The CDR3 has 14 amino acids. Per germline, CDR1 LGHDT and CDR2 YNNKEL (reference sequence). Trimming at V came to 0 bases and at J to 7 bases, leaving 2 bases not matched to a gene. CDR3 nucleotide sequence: TGTGCCAGCAGCCAAGAGGGACAGGCGAATGAGCAGTTCTTC. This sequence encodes CASSQEGQANEQFF.

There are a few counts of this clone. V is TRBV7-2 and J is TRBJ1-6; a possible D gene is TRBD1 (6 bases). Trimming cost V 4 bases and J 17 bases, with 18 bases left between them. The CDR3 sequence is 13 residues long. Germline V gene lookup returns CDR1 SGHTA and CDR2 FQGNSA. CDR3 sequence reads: CASSSTPGALIHF. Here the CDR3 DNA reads TGTGCCAGCAGCTCGACCCCAGGGGCCCTAATCCACTTT. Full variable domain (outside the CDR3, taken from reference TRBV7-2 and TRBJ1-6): GAGVSQSPSNKVTEKGKDVELRCDPISGHTALYWYRQSLGQGLEFLIYFQGNSAPDKSGLPSDRFSAERTGGSVSTLTIQRTQQEDSAVYLCASSSTPGALIHFGNGTRLTVT.

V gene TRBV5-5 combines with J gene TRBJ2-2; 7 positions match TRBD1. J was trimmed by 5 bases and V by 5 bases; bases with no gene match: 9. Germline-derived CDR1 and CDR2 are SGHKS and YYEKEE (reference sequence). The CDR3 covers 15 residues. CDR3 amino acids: CASRPGTVWTGELFF. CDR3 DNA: TGTGCCAGCAGGCCAGGGACAGTCTGGACCGGGGAGCTGTTTTTT.

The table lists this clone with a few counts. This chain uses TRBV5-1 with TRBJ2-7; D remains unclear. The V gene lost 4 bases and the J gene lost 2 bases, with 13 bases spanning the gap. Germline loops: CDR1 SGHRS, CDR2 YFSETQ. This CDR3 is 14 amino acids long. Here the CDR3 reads CASSHRLATYEQYV. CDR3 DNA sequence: TGCGCCAGCAGCCATCGACTGGCCACCTACGAGCAGTACGTC.

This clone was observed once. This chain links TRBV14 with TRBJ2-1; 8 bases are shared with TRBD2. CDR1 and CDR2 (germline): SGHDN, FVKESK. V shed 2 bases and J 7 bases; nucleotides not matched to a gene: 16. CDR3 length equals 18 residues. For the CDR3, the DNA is TGTGCCAGCAGCCAACACCCGAAGGGACTAGTGGGCTTGAATGAGCAGTTCTTC. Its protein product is CASSQHPKGLVGLNEQFF.

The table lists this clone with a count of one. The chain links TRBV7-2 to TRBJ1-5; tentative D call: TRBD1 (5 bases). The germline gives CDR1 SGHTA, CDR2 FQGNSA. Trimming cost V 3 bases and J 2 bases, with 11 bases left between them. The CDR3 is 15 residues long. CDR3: CASSFVRARNQPQHF. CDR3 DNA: TGTGCCAGCAGCTTCGTCAGGGCCCGCAATCAGCCCCAGCATTTT.

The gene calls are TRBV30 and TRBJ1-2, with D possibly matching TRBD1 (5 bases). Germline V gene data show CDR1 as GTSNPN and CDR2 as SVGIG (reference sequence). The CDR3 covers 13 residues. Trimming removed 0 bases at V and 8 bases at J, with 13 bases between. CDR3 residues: CAWSVNRAGGYTF. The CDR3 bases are TGTGCCTGGAGTGTAAATCGGGCAGGGGGCTACACCTTC.

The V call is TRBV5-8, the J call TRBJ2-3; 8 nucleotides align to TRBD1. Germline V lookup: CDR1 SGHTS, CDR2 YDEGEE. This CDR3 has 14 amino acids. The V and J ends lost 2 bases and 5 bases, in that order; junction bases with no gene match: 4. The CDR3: CASSLRQGKDTQYF. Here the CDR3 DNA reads TGTGCCAGCAGCTTAAGACAGGGGAAAGATACGCAGTATTTT.

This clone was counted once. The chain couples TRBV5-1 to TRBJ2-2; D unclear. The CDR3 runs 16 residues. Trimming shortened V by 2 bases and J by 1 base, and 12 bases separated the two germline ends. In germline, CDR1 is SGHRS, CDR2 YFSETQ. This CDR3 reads CASSFGWAGNTGELFF. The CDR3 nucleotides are TGCGCCAGCAGCTTTGGGTGGGCAGGGAACACCGGGGAGCTGTTTTTT.

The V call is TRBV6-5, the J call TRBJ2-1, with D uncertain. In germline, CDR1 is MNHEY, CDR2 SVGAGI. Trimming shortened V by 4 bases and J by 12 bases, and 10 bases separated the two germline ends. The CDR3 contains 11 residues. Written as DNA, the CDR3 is TGTGCCAGCAGTTCTGAGGTGGCGCAGTTCTTC. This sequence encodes CASSSEVAQFF.

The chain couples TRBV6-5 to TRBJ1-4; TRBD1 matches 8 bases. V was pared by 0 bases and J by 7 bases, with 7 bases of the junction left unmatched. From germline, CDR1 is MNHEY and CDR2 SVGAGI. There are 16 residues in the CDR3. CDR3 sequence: CASSYSSSGGFEKLFF. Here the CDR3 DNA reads TGTGCCAGCAGTTACTCTTCGTCAGGGGGCTTTGAAAAACTGTTTTTT.